This T cell receptor beta chain was obtained from a study of cytomegalovirus exposure and HLA in healthy donors. Study results and limitations: TRBV6-2, TRBV6-3 and some other V segments were excluded as indistinguishable. Apparent HLA restriction characterized most CMV-associated TCR beta chains in a later analysis. Presence/absence analyses treated sequencing depth as roughly uniform across donors. Later analysis associated a missense DCLRE1C variant with TCR beta V- and J-gene trimming.

The V gene's germline CDR1 is SGHNT and CDR2 YENEEA. The CDR3 has 15 residues. Trimming cost V 0 bases and J 5 bases, with 11 bases left between them. The PCR used 60 Vbeta and 13 Jbeta primers. TCRdb keeps only in-frame clones here, not all; method: immunoSEQ multiplex PCR. The data show 150,000 or so clones, 80% to 90% seen once. Note on this clone: Its antigen is unidentified.

This chain joins TRBV11-3 and TRBJ2-1; D is possibly TRBD1 (7 bases). This receptor was taken from a woman aged 18-29 years in good health and CMV-seronegative. The sample taken for sequencing was PBMCs. CDR3 DNA sequence: TGTGCCAGCAGCTTAGAGGGCGGGACAGACAATGAGCAGTTCTTC. Amino acid sequence: CASSLEGGTDNEQFF.